The present T cell receptor (beta chain) was sequenced within a study of glioma-infiltrating T cells. Findings and limits, study-wide: CDR3 overlap between tissue and blood was very small. Non-neoplastic patients had below-expected tissue-blood divergence, while all gliomas exceeded expectation.

This clonotype came up many times. The antigen remains unidentified. TCR alpha and beta CDR3 regions were amplified from RNA using iRepertoire nested multiplex PCR. Tissue mRNA or PBMC total RNA, roughly 85-450 ng, went into one-step reverse transcription and amplification. TCRdb ran MiXCR on the multiplex PCR reads and lists one entry per CDR3 protein. Here the sample spans over 100,000 distinct CDR3 sequences, 20% to 30% being singletons. V lost 5 bases to trimming and J lost 4 bases; unmatched junction nucleotides: 8. Looked up from germline, CDR1 is SGHTA and CDR2 is FQGNSA. CDR3 length equals 15 residues.

The receptor was derived from a human donor with low-grade glioma or glioblastoma, undergoing nonglioma brain surgery, or in good health (not recorded which). The sequencing input was glioma tissue, nonneoplastic brain tissue, or PBMCs (not recorded which). This chain links TRBV7-2 with TRBJ1-1; 9 bases fit TRBD1. Here the CDR3 DNA reads TGTGCCAGCAGCCCTCGACAGGGGGGGGTCACTGAAGCTTTCTTT. Amino acids: CASSPRQGGVTEAFF.